This TCR beta chain was sequenced in a study of cytomegalovirus exposure and HLA in healthy donors. The length of the CDR3 is 14 residues. Germline CDR1 MNHEY, CDR2 SVGAGI. Trimming pared 6 bases from V and 5 bases from J, leaving 11 bases between. Use of 60 Vbeta and 13 Jbeta primers characterized the PCR. Profiling relied on immunoSEQ multiplex PCR, and the TCRdb table lists in-frame clones only, not all of them. The table has about 140,000 clones, over 65% seen once. This receptor was obtained from a female donor in good health and CMV-seropositive. The rearrangement links TRBV6-5 to TRBJ1-6; no definite D call. Sequences were obtained from PBMCs. Written as DNA, the CDR3 is TGTGCCAGCAGGGTGGGCGTAGATAATTCACCCCTCCACTTT. This encodes CASRVGVDNSPLHF.